These T cell receptor beta chains were read from a single sample in a study of cytomegalovirus exposure and HLA in healthy donors. The assay was immunoSEQ multiplex PCR, and TCRdb's table has in-frame clones only and misses some. The profile covers 150,000 to 200,000 clones, with about 79% appearing a single time and about 14% taken by the ten largest. The sequenced sample was PBMCs. These TCRs come from a man over 45 in good health and CMV-seropositive. Each CDR3 is given with its conserved first and last residue. The D gene is left open where the match is weak. Clone size is stated in some rows and not others, as once, few, many or a class when expanded.

d_gene,v_gene,j_gene,abundance,CDR3aa,CDR3nt
TRBD2,TRBV27,TRBJ2-3,.,CASRGGFDTQYF,TGTGCCAGCAGGGGGGGGTTCGATACGCAGTATTTT
TRBD2,TRBV30,TRBJ2-5,.,CAWSGGEGQTQYF,TGTGCCTGGAGTGGAGGGGAGGGACAGACCCAGTACTTC
.,TRBV6-1,TRBJ2-4,.,CASSGGRRDIQYF,TGTGCCAGCAGTGGAGGACGGAGGGACATTCAGTACTTC
.,TRBV18,TRBJ1-1,few,CASSPVRVMNTEAFF,TGTGCCAGCTCACCGGTCAGGGTTATGAACACTGAAGCTTTCTTT
TRBD1,TRBV4-2,TRBJ2-2,.,CASSQVGQGGDTGELFF,TGTGCCAGCAGCCAAGTTGGACAGGGTGGTGACACCGGGGAGCTGTTTTTT
.,TRBV15,TRBJ2-1,.,CATSREVGGAWNEQFF,TGTGCCACCAGCAGAGAAGTGGGGGGGGCCTGGAATGAGCAGTTCTTC
TRBD1,TRBV6-5,TRBJ2-3,once,CASSPGQFTDTQYF,TGTGCCAGCAGCCCGGGACAGTTCACAGATACGCAGTATTTT
.,TRBV18,TRBJ1-2,few,CASSPQGDLKGYTF,TGTGCCAGCTCACCACAGGGAGACCTGAAGGGCTACACCTTC
.,TRBV18,TRBJ1-3,.,CASSSTALSGNTIYF,TGTGCCAGCTCCTCGACAGCTCTCTCTGGAAACACCATATATTTT
TRBD1,TRBV27,TRBJ1-4,few,CARLTGTVTPTNEKLFF,TGTGCCAGACTAACCGGGACAGTGACTCCAACTAATGAAAAACTGTTTTTT
TRBD1,TRBV7-8,TRBJ1-2,.,CASSRLQGNYGYTF,TGTGCCAGCAGTCGTCTACAGGGGAACTATGGCTACACCTTC
TRBD1,TRBV7-2,TRBJ2-4,once,CASSLAQTGSLAKNIQYF,TGTGCCAGCAGCTTAGCTCAGACAGGGTCCCTAGCCAAAAACATTCAGTACTTC
.,TRBV6-5,TRBJ1-5,few,CASSNRDNNQPQHF,TGTGCCAGCAGCAACCGGGACAACAATCAGCCCCAGCATTTT
TRBD2,TRBV9,TRBJ2-3,.,CASSVAMGTSDRTDTQYF,TGTGCCAGCAGCGTAGCTATGGGGACTAGCGACCGCACAGATACGCAGTATTTT
TRBD1,TRBV7-3,TRBJ2-3,.,CASSRRQGDTQYF,TGTGCCAGCAGCCGGCGACAGGGTGATACGCAGTATTTT
.,TRBV7-9,TRBJ2-3,.,CSSMGSTDTQYF,TGTTCCAGCATGGGCAGCACAGATACGCAGTATTTT
.,TRBV7-9,TRBJ2-3,.,CASSPSGGGTDTQYF,TGTGCCAGCAGCCCGTCCGGGGGAGGCACAGATACGCAGTATTTT
.,TRBV6-5,TRBJ1-4,.,CASSPVSSGYARVFF,TGTGCCAGCAGCCCCGTATCTTCCGGCTACGCGAGGGTGTTTTTT
.,TRBV19,TRBJ1-4,.,CASSIDGRANEKLFF,TGTGCCAGTAGTATAGATGGCAGAGCGAATGAAAAACTGTTTTTT
.,TRBV2,TRBJ1-5,.,CASNGGTGNQPQHF,TGTGCCAGCAATGGGGGGACGGGGAATCAGCCCCAGCATTTT
.,TRBV5-6,TRBJ1-6,.,CASSLDSLVYNSPLHF,TGTGCCAGCAGCTTGGATAGCCTCGTCTATAATTCACCCCTCCACTTT
TRBD1,TRBV29-1,TRBJ1-4,.,CSATGGEKLFF,TGCAGCGCGACAGGGGGCGAAAAACTGTTTTTT
TRBD1,TRBV15,TRBJ1-4,.,CATSRELRGREKLFF,TGTGCCACCAGCAGAGAGCTCAGGGGGCGAGAAAAACTGTTTTTT
.,TRBV4-1,TRBJ2-5,.,CASSQQQEGETQYF,TGCGCCAGCAGCCAACAACAGGAAGGCGAGACCCAGTACTTC
.,TRBV7-8,TRBJ2-1,.,CASSSLSPRGHNEQFF,TGTGCCAGCAGCTCTCTAAGTCCCAGGGGTCACAATGAGCAGTTCTTC
.,TRBV19,TRBJ2-6,.,CASTALLAGSGANVLTF,TGTGCCAGTACGGCCCTACTAGCAGGCTCTGGGGCCAACGTCCTGACTTTC
TRBD1,TRBV6-5,TRBJ2-7,.,CASRTLDRGSYEQYF,TGTGCCAGCAGGACCTTGGACAGGGGATCCTACGAGCAGTACTTC
.,TRBV6-6,TRBJ2-3,.,CASFPGGGDRTDTQYF,TGTGCCAGCTTCCCTGGTGGCGGCGACCGCACAGATACGCAGTATTTT
.,TRBV18,TRBJ1-1,.,CASSPAPENTEAFF,TGTGCCAGCTCACCAGCCCCAGAGAACACTGAAGCTTTCTTT
.,TRBV11-2,TRBJ1-3,.,CASSLDQYFGGRASGNTIYF,TGTGCCAGCAGCTTAGATCAATATTTCGGCGGCAGGGCTTCCGGAAACACCATATATTTT
TRBD1,TRBV7-2,TRBJ2-3,.,CASSTPGGPDTQYF,TGTGCCAGCAGCACTCCAGGGGGCCCAGATACGCAGTATTTT
TRBD2,TRBV11-2,TRBJ2-3,.,CASSLVLAGSRGTQYF,TGTGCCAGCAGCTTAGTACTAGCGGGGAGTCGTGGTACGCAGTATTTT
TRBD1,TRBV11-2,TRBJ1-6,.,CASSLVGQSNSPLHF,TGTGCCAGCAGCTTAGTGGGACAGAGTAATTCACCCCTCCACTTT
.,TRBV9,TRBJ1-1,.,CASSARQANTEAFF,TGTGCCAGCAGCGCCAGACAGGCCAACACTGAAGCTTTCTTT
.,TRBV4-1,TRBJ1-5,.,CASSLAPGDGNQPQHF,TGCGCCAGCAGCCTTGCCCCAGGGGACGGTAATCAGCCCCAGCATTTT
.,TRBV4-2,TRBJ1-4,.,CASSRITIGPGEKLFF,TGTGCCAGCAGCCGTATTACCATTGGCCCCGGGGAAAAACTGTTTTTT
.,TRBV18,TRBJ1-4,.,CASSPQTLEKLFF,TGTGCCAGCTCACCACAAACTCTTGAAAAACTGTTTTTT
TRBD1,TRBV19,TRBJ1-1,.,CASSDRGLGTEAFF,TGTGCCAGTAGTGACAGGGGGTTAGGCACTGAAGCTTTCTTT
TRBD2,TRBV7-8,TRBJ2-3,.,CASSSSWSGGSTDTQYF,TGTGCCAGCAGCTCATCATGGAGCGGGGGTAGCACAGATACGCAGTATTTT
.,TRBV30,TRBJ1-6,once,CAWSSFYNSPLHF,TGTGCCTGGAGTTCCTTCTATAATTCACCCCTCCACTTT
TRBD1,TRBV6-1,TRBJ1-3,once,CASSEGGQGNTIYF,TGTGCCAGCAGCGAAGGGGGACAGGGAAACACCATATATTTT
TRBD1,TRBV27,TRBJ2-4,once,CASSLTGTGPNIQYF,TGTGCCAGCAGTTTAACCGGGACAGGCCCAAACATTCAGTACTTC
TRBD1,TRBV7-2,TRBJ1-6,.,CASSLSPGGESPLHF,TGTGCCAGCAGCTTATCGCCAGGGGGCGAGTCACCCCTCCACTTT
TRBD2,TRBV6-4,TRBJ2-3,.,CASSEGSSGSDTQYF,TGTGCCAGCAGTGAAGGATCTAGCGGGTCGGATACGCAGTATTTT
.,TRBV6-1,TRBJ2-5,few,CASSGRVSQETQYF,TGTGCCAGCAGTGGCAGGGTTTCCCAAGAGACCCAGTACTTC
TRBD1,TRBV4-3,TRBJ1-1,few,CASSQVDRKNTEAFF,TGCGCCAGCAGCCAAGTGGACAGGAAGAACACTGAAGCTTTCTTT
.,TRBV6-5,TRBJ2-3,once,CASSYLPRVSTDTQYF,TGTGCCAGCAGTTACTTACCGCGGGTGAGCACAGATACGCAGTATTTT
.,TRBV7-9,TRBJ1-6,.,CASSLGQGFYNSPLHF,TGTGCCAGCAGCTTAGGGCAGGGCTTTTATAATTCACCCCTCCACTTT
TRBD1,TRBV20-1,TRBJ2-1,.,CSASDRVPFF,TGCAGTGCTAGCGACAGGGTCCCGTTCTTC
.,TRBV19,TRBJ1-2,.,CASSIVPGLTYGYTF,TGTGCCAGTAGTATTGTTCCAGGACTTACTTATGGCTACACCTTC
.,TRBV1,TRBJ2-3,.,CTSGLTGRGDADTQYF,TGCACCAGCGGACTAACCGGGCGGGGGGATGCAGATACGCAGTATTTT
.,TRBV14,TRBJ2-4,.,CASSQDPAKNIQYF,TGTGCCAGCAGCCAAGACCCTGCCAAAAACATTCAGTACTTC
.,TRBV29-1,TRBJ1-5,.,CSVGQSNQPQHF,TGCAGCGTAGGACAAAGCAATCAGCCCCAGCATTTT
.,TRBV7-6,TRBJ1-6,.,CASSLAGSNSPLHF,TGTGCCAGCAGCTTAGCGGGGAGTAATTCACCCCTCCACTTT
.,TRBV5-6,TRBJ2-1,.,CASSATTSSGSYNEQFF,TGTGCCAGCAGCGCTACTACTAGCTCCGGCTCCTACAATGAGCAGTTCTTC